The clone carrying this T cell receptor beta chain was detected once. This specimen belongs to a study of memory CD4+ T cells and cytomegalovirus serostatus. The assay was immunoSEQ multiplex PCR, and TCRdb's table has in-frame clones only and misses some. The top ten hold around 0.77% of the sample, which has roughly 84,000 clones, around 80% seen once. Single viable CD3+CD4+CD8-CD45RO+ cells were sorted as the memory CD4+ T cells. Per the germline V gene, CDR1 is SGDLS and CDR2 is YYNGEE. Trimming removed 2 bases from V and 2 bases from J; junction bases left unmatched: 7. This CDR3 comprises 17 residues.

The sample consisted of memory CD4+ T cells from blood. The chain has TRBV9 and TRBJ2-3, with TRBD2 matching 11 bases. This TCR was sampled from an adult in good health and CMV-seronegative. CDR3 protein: CASSVSPLAGVTDTQYF. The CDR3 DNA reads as TGTGCCAGCAGCGTCTCACCACTAGCGGGGGTCACAGATACGCAGTATTTT.